The source of this TCR beta chain is a study of OX40 agonist ivuxolimab in advanced cancers. Sequencing used immunoSEQ multiplex PCR; TCRdb keeps in-frame clones, though not all of them. Of some 86,000 clones in the sample, roughly 86% were seen once. This sequence was found in an adult with an advanced solid tumor such as melanoma, head and neck, liver or kidney cancer. The sample in question was CD4+ or CD8+ T cells sorted from blood, obtained in a trial of the OX40 agonist ivuxolimab.

The CDR3 protein is CASSLRGTPYNEQFF. The CDR3 DNA follows: TGTGCCAGCAGTTTAAGGGGGACACCCTACAATGAGCAGTTCTTC. J is TRBJ2-1 and V is TRBV27; perhaps TRBD1 as D (6 bases). The CDR3 length is 15 residues. Per the germline V gene, CDR1 is MNHEY and CDR2 is SMNVEV (reference sequence). Trimming cost V 2 bases and J 2 bases, with 10 bases left between them.